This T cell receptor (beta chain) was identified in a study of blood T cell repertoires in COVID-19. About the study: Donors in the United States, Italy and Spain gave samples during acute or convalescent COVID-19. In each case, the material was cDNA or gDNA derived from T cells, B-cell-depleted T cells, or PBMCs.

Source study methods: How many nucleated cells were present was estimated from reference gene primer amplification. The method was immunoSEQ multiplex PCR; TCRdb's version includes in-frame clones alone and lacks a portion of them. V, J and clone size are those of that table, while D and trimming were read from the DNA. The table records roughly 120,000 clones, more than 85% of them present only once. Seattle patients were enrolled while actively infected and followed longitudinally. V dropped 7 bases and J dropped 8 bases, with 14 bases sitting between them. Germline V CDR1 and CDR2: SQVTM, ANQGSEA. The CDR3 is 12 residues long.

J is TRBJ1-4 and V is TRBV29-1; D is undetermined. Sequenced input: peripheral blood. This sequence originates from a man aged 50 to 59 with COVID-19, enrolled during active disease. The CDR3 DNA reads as TGCAGCGGAGGCCACGGTGGGGAAAAACTGTTTTTT. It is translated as CSGGHGGEKLFF.